What follows describes a single TCR beta chain. The ends were cut back, 6 bases at V and 5 bases at J, with 14 bases in the middle. In germline, CDR1 is MNHEY, CDR2 SMNVEV (reference sequence). The CDR3 sequence is 13 residues long. Measured with immunoSEQ multiplex PCR; TCRdb has only the in-frame clones, and not every one. The sample contains 350,000 or so clones, roughly 90% of which appear only once. This sample is drawn from a study of blood T cell repertoires in COVID-19. Across the study: Sites across the United States, Italy and Spain contributed samples from acute and convalescent COVID-19.

Those designated as exposed participants met a COVID-19 case within 2 weeks before study entry. This chain joins TRBV27 and TRBJ2-7, with D uncertain. Sequenced material: PBMCs or T cells enriched from blood (not recorded which). The receptor was isolated from a woman younger than 45 who had been exposed to COVID-19. CDR3 DNA sequence: TGTGCCAGCAGGCGGTCGGCGATTCACGAGCAGTACTTC. Protein product: CASRRSAIHEQYF.